This T cell receptor (beta chain) was found in a study of metastatic and nonmetastatic thyroid tumors (dated by TCRdb to about 2020). Background for the entire study: The researchers compared repertoires between peripheral blood samples and tumor or nodule tissue samples from patients with malignant or benign thyroid disease. General findings and caveats noted by the study authors: In both blood and tumor samples, malignant tumors were reported to have significantly higher TCR beta diversity than benign nodules.

Before undergoing thyroid surgery, none of the patients had been given any kind of treatment. Patient clinical samples collected from the early 2010s to the late 2010s were retrospectively analysed using T-cell receptor beta sequencing. The library was prepared using PCR. The listed sequencing device is Illumina HiSeq 4000. High-throughput sequencing was used to profile the TCR beta-chain CDR3 region of each patient. The paper's processing steps were these. The researchers built a classifier to tell apart papillary thyroid cancer patients with distant metastasis, based on CDR3 differences among clinicopathological groups. The Shannon index was used to measure repertoire diversity, and the Morisita-Horn index was used to measure how similar tumor and blood repertoires were. TCRdb's own reprocessing of the public reads used fastp at Q25 and MiXCR and kept productive beta chains. None of the V and J calls come from the authors' own analysis; TCRdb made them. This sample is represented by under 60,000 clones; around 21% of them were singletons. The top ten constitute under 4% of the sample.

The germline V gene provides CDR1 KGHDR and CDR2 SFDVKD. Its CDR3 holds 17 amino acids, cysteine through phenylalanine. Just CDR3 DNA is preserved here, 51 bases in frame from base 1. This clone was seen repeatedly, ten times or more. Its recognized antigen is unknown. This sequence may be a read error, since a much larger clone differs from it by one base. Other DNA sequences within the sample encode an identical CDR3. The sequenced sample was blood. Recombination joined TRBV24-1 with TRBJ1-4; the D gene lacks a confident call. This clonotype was sampled from a male donor with papillary thyroid cancer or a benign thyroid nodule (not recorded which). Some clones in this sample may be carry-over from other donors' samples. The DNA sequence is as follows: TGTGCCACCAGTAGGCTCCCTCTTTTTACAACTAATGAAAAACTATTTTTT. Its translation is CATSRLPLFTTNEKLFF.